The T cell receptor beta chain described here comes from a study of blood T cell repertoires in COVID-19 (dated by TCRdb to 2018 to 2021). Regarding the research as a whole: Samples from collaborators originated in the United States, Italy and Spain and spanned both the acute and convalescent phases of COVID-19. HLA class I and class II types, where available, came from metadata supplied by the sample provider rather than from assay-based typing. Sample metadata almost always included a de-identified subject ID, COVID-19 status, age in years and sex. The prospective study material was composed of cDNA or gDNA derived from T cells, B-cell-depleted T cells, or PBMCs. The repertoires were made available in a free public database intended to serve as a resource for research on the immune response to SARS-CoV-2. The samples were drawn from two sources: the first 160 participants of the ongoing ImmuneRACE study, and 1,000 to 1,500 subjects contributed by 6 global collaborators. The dataset comprised deeply sampled blood TCRbeta repertoires from subjects exposed to, actively infected with, or recovered from COVID-19. What the work shows at the level of the full study, not this receptor alone: Clinical and demographic metadata were provided uncurated, with the amount varying by source and participant.

V loses 1 base at its end and J loses 1 base; junction bases beyond the gene matches: 17. Counted from cysteine to phenylalanine, this CDR3 has 22 amino acids. Only the CDR3 region is kept as DNA, spanning 66 bases read in frame from base 1. The germline V gene encodes CDR1 LGHDT and CDR2 YNNKEL (reference sequence). TCRbeta CDR3 regions were amplified from genomic DNA using the immunoSEQ Assay, a bias-controlled multiplex PCR. The published analysis was carried out like this. Nucleated cell counts per sample were estimated from amplification of reference gene primers within the assay. Sequence reads were collapsed and filtered to measure the absolute abundance of every unique TCRbeta CDR3 rearrangement. For each sample, productive Simpson clonality was calculated by taking the square root of Simpson's diversity index across productive rearrangements. This immuneACCESS table, as held by TCRdb, lists in-frame sequences with V and J called but not all clones. Of the missing ones, under half trace to an unresolved V gene in checked studies; the others have no known cause. That table supplies the V and J calls and clone size; D and trimming were determined from the DNA. This sample lists 90,000 to 120,000 clones; roughly nine tenths were detected once. 5.1% of the sample lies in the top ten.

In the case of this clone: Its antigen is currently not known. No quality values exist for individual bases; no much larger clone is one base distant.

The collaborating institutions used their own protocols to collect whole blood in K2EDTA tubes. Collaborator samples were shipped for TCRbeta analysis as frozen whole blood, isolated PBMCs, or DNA extracted from either sample type. Recombination connected TRBV3-1 (or the pseudogene TRBV3-2) to TRBJ2-3, and 13 bases in between align with TRBD2. Input material: peripheral blood. This receptor was taken from a human donor in a cohort sampled during active COVID-19. The CDR3: CASSQVLGLAGAPPPGTDTQYF. The DNA sequence reads TGTGCCAGCAGCCAAGTCCTTGGACTAGCGGGAGCTCCGCCCCCTGGCACAGATACGCAGTATTTT.